The 20 T cell receptor beta chains below come from one sample, sequenced in a study of neurological immune-mediated disorders (dated by TCRdb to 2018 to 2020). Library prep was done by 5' RACE. The sample was run on an Illumina HiSeq 2500. TCRdb itself trimmed the public reads at Q25 with fastp, ran MiXCR and retained productive beta chains. Rows with a matching CDR3 protein are joined into one entry that keeps the most common DNA and genes. For this sample the table gives nearly 60,000 distinct CDR3 sequences, of which 3% to 4% were detected only once. The biggest ten clones account for approximately 6.6% of the sample. The sample consisted of PBMCs. The receptors stem from a woman aged 55-70 years with multiple sclerosis.

This clonotype was detected many times. The V and J genes are TRBV20-1 and TRBJ2-3, with TRBD1 matching 8 bases. The CDR3 contains 14 residues. The germline V gene has CDR1 DFQATT and CDR2 SNEGSKA (reference sequence). The ends lost 1 base at V and 0 bases at J; junction bases unmatched: 0. CDR3 amino acids: CSARGTGSTDTQYF. The CDR3, as DNA: TGCAGTGCTAGAGGGACAGGGAGCACAGATACGCAGTATTTT.

The sample holds many counts of this clonotype. The DNA of the CDR3 is TGTGCCAGCAGCTTAGCACCGGGCACAGATACGCAGTATTTT. Translating gives CASSLAPGTDTQYF. The chain recombines TRBV7-6 with TRBJ2-3; D ambiguous. From germline, CDR1 is SGHVS and CDR2 FNYEAQ. The CDR3 extends over 14 amino acids. Trimming pared 0 bases from V and 1 base from J, leaving 5 bases between.

In its sample, this clonotype was seen a few times. A much larger clonotype is one base distant, so this may be a read error. The chain recombines TRBV27 with TRBJ1-6; D not certain. From germline, CDR1 is MNHEY and CDR2 SMNVEV (reference sequence). The length of the CDR3 is 12 residues. DNA for the CDR3: TGTGCCAGCAGTTTAAGTAATTCACCCCTCAACTTT. Translated: CASSLSNSPLNF.

There are many counts of this clonotype. The CDR3 sequence: CASSPSTGRNSPLHF. The CDR3 DNA reads TGTGCCAGCTCACCCTCAACAGGCAGAAATTCACCCCTCCACTTT. The chain couples TRBV18 to TRBJ1-6; a weak D match, TRBD1 (5 bases). The CDR3 sequence is 15 residues long. V lost 3 bases to trimming and J lost 7 bases, with 13 bases between them. From germline, CDR1 is KGHSH and CDR2 LQKENI.

This clonotype was seen many times. The chain combines TRBV12-3 or TRBV12-4 with TRBJ1-3; 7 nucleotides agree with TRBD1. After removal of 6 bases from V and 3 bases from J, the junction contained 5 bases not matched to a gene. CDR3 length equals 14 residues. This chain's CDR3 is CASRGQLIGNTIYF. In DNA form, the CDR3 reads TGTGCCAGCAGGGGACAGTTAATTGGAAACACCATATATTTT.

This clonotype was recorded many times. This rearrangement joins TRBV20-1 to TRBJ2-7; 7 nucleotides match TRBD1. The CDR3 contains 14 residues. Germline V gene data show CDR1 as DFQATT and CDR2 as SNEGSKA (reference sequence). J gave up 1 base and V 3 bases, and 6 bases lay outside the gene matches. CDR3 DNA sequence: TGCAGTGCTAGGGAAGGGGGCGCTTCCTACGAGCAGTACTTC. Translation gives CSAREGGASYEQYF.

This clonotype was seen repeatedly, ten times or more. The chain couples TRBV9 to TRBJ2-3; D could derive from TRBD1 or TRBD2 (5 bases each). Germline values: CDR1 SGDLS, CDR2 YYNGEE. There are 15 residues in the CDR3. With 0 bases removed from V and 1 base from J, the gap between germline ends came to 9 bases. This CDR3 reads CASSVEPGRTDTQYF. CDR3 DNA: TGTGCCAGCAGCGTAGAGCCGGGACGCACAGATACGCAGTATTTT.

This clonotype has ten or more counts. The chain recombines TRBV9 with TRBJ2-5; D tentatively reads TRBD1 or TRBD2 (6 bases each). CDR1 SGDLS and CDR2 YYNGEE come from the germline V gene. With 3 bases removed from V and 8 bases from J, the gap between germline ends came to 17 bases. This CDR3 contains 14 residues. Here the CDR3 reads CASSARTVGGTQYF. The CDR3 DNA sequence: TGTGCCAGCAGCGCCCGGACAGTGGGGGGAACCCAGTACTTC.

This clonotype occurred many times. This chain joins TRBV7-2 and TRBJ2-7; D tentatively fits TRBD1 or TRBD2 (5 bases each). The germline V and J ends were trimmed by 5 bases and 6 bases, with 23 bases remaining between them. CDR1 is SGHTA and CDR2 is FQGNSA in the germline V gene. There are 16 residues in the CDR3. The CDR3 loop reads CASSITLVWGKREQYF. As DNA, the CDR3 is TGTGCCAGCAGCATAACCTTAGTGTGGGGGAAGCGCGAGCAGTACTTC.

This clonotype was seen many times. The chain links TRBV12-3 or TRBV12-4 to TRBJ2-3; the D gene is possibly TRBD2 (5 bases). Between the trimmed V and J ends, which lost 8 bases and 6 bases, there was a span of 12 bases. CDR3 size: 12 residues. CDR3 sequence: CASGERGDTQYF. The CDR3 region has the DNA TGTGCCAGCGGAGAACGAGGGGATACGCAGTATTTT.

This chain connects TRBV28 to TRBJ1-6; D might be TRBD1 (6 bases). The V end lost 6 bases, the J end lost 10 bases, and 13 bases lay between the germline ends. Germline loops: CDR1 MDHEN, CDR2 SYDVKM. This CDR3 is 13 amino acids long. The CDR3 DNA sequence: TGTGCCAGCAGGGGAGTACAGGGCTCACCCCTCCACTTT. It codes for CASRGVQGSPLHF.

A few counts support this clonotype. With a much larger clone just one base away, this may be a read error. This chain connects TRBV3-1 to TRBJ2-4, with 8 bases that match TRBD2. Germline lookup yields CDR1 LGHDT and CDR2 YNNKEL (reference sequence). The CDR3 spans 14 residues. The CDR3 reads CASSIAGTKKIQYF. In DNA, the CDR3 is TGTGCCAGCAGCATAGCGGGGACCAAAAAAATTCAGTACTTC.

Many counts were recorded for this clonotype. This CDR3 reads CASSQGYIKYEQYF. The CDR3 region has the DNA TGCGCCAGCAGCCAAGGATACATTAAGTACGAGCAGTACTTC. The chain carries TRBV4-1 and TRBJ2-7; no reliable D call. The V end was cut by 1 base, the J end by 4 bases, with 11 bases between. The germline CDR1 and CDR2 sequences are MGHRA and YSYEKL. The CDR3 runs to 14 residues.

This clonotype was recorded at least ten times. CDR3 region: CSVGPGGTDTQYF. CDR3 coding DNA: TGCAGCGTTGGCCCAGGGGGCACAGATACGCAGTATTTT. J is TRBJ2-3 and V is TRBV29-1; tentative D call: TRBD1 (6 bases). The germline CDR1 and CDR2 sequences are SQVTM and ANQGSEA. Trimming left V 4 bases short and J 1 base short, with 9 bases between. The CDR3 has 13 amino acids.

This chain connects TRBV30 to TRBJ2-3, with a possible D match to TRBD1 (6 bases). The V end lost 3 bases, the J end lost 3 bases, and 10 bases lay between the germline ends. The CDR3 spans 13 residues. Germline loops: CDR1 GTSNPN, CDR2 SVGIG (reference sequence). CDR3 bases: TGTGCCTGGAGCCCTACAGGGACAGATACGCAGTATTTT. Its translation is CAWSPTGTDTQYF.

Ten or more counts support this clonotype. V usage is TRBV7-2 and J usage is TRBJ2-5; weak D call: TRBD2 (6 bases). Germline CDR1 reads SGHTA; CDR2 reads FQGNSA. Trimming removed 3 bases from V and 13 bases from J, with 15 bases in between. The CDR3 is 12 residues long. The CDR3 loop is CASSFYGDFTYF. CDR3 bases: TGTGCCAGCAGCTTTTACGGGGACTTTACGTACTTC.

Ten or more counts support this clonotype. The V call is TRBV6-5, the J call TRBJ2-7, with 10 bases fitting TRBD1. Germline trimming cut 7 bases from V and 4 bases from J; bases unmatched to any gene: 10. Per germline, CDR1 MNHEY and CDR2 SVGAGI. The CDR3 extends over 15 amino acids. The CDR3 is CASKGRTGGMYEQYF. DNA of the CDR3: TGTGCCAGCAAGGGTCGGACAGGGGGTATGTACGAGCAGTACTTC.

This clonotype was seen ten or more times. The J gene is TRBJ2-5, the V gene TRBV29-1, with D possibly TRBD2 on 6 matching bases. The CDR3 contains 15 residues. CDR1 is SQVTM, CDR2 ANQGSEA, per germline. Trimming pared 5 bases from V and 2 bases from J, leaving 18 bases between. The CDR3 nucleotides are TGCAGCGTTCGGGGGATAGTCTCGTCGCAAGAGACCCAGTACTTC. It specifies CSVRGIVSSQETQYF.

This clonotype was observed at least ten times. The rearrangement uses TRBV12-3 or TRBV12-4 and TRBJ2-6, with unresolved D. Trimming cost V 1 base and J 0 bases, with 7 bases left between them. CDR3 length equals 16 residues. The CDR3 sequence is CASSLDGNSGANVLTF. CDR3 in DNA: TGTGCCAGCAGTTTAGACGGCAACTCTGGGGCCAACGTCCTGACTTTC.

This clonotype appeared many times. The chain couples TRBV28 to TRBJ2-1, with D uncertain. V lost 6 bases and J lost 9, with 18 bases in between. The CDR3 extends over 14 amino acids. The V gene's germline CDR1 is MDHEN and CDR2 SYDVKM. The CDR3 region has the DNA TGTGCCAGCAGCCCGACGGACGGTTATGGTGAGCAGTTCTTC. Translating gives CASSPTDGYGEQFF.